This T cell receptor beta chain comes out of a study of cytotoxic CD8 clonotypes in ibrutinib-treated CLL. As for the study in general: On average, each sample had roughly 250,000 productive templates and under 95,000 productive rearrangements. Whole-study findings and limits: Starting clonality was above that of age-matched healthy donors and tracked circulating CD8+ T-cell counts.

Trimming pared 0 bases from V and 6 bases from J, leaving 17 bases between. This CDR3 has 17 residues. Germline V gives CDR1 MGHRA, CDR2 YSYEKL. T cells were sequenced at a targeted depth of 1 in 200,000 to 1 in 1 million. Data came from immunoSEQ multiplex PCR; TCRdb stores just in-frame clones and leaves some out. This table has about 28,000 clones, 62% appearing once. Cryopreserved PBMCs yielded roughly 2 micrograms of genomic DNA for TCR beta libraries. In this sample, this clone turned up a few times. Its specificity is not known. Sequences were derived from PBMCs, sampled before ibrutinib treatment. The clonotype was recovered from a human donor with chronic lymphocytic leukemia. The chain employs TRBV4-1 and TRBJ1-4; a possible D gene is TRBD1 (5 bases). The CDR3 reads CASSQERSGTFDEKLFF. DNA for the CDR3: TGCGCCAGCAGCCAAGAGCGTTCAGGGACGTTCGATGAAAAACTGTTTTTT.